This T cell receptor (beta chain) derives from a study of blood T cell repertoires in COVID-19 (dated by TCRdb to the early 2020s). About the investigation overall: Samples from collaborators originated in the United States, Italy and Spain and spanned both the acute and convalescent phases of COVID-19. The repertoires were released in a freely available public database intended as a resource for research on the immune response to SARS-CoV-2. Deeply sampled blood TCRbeta repertoires from subjects exposed to, actively infected with, or recovered from COVID-19 were included in the dataset. Where available, HLA class I and class II types were obtained from metadata supplied by the sample provider rather than from assay-based typing. The samples were drawn from two sources: the first 160 participants of the ongoing ImmuneRACE study, and 1,000 to 1,500 subjects contributed by 6 global collaborators. Nearly every sample came with metadata listing a de-identified subject ID, COVID-19 status, age in years and sex. The material from the prospective study consisted of cDNA or gDNA derived from T cells, B-cell-depleted T cells, or PBMCs.

The germline V gene specifies SGDLS as CDR1 and YYNGEE as CDR2. The germline V end is reduced by 2 bases and the J end by 4 bases; junction bases left unmatched: 7. The CDR3 starts with the cysteine, ends with the phenylalanine, and has 15 residues. The read is trimmed to its CDR3 DNA, 45 bases read in frame from base 1. Notes on this clone: Its binding antigen is unknown. Base qualities are not recorded, but no much larger clone differs from it by a single base.

Collaborating institutions collected whole blood in K2EDTA tubes following their own protocols. For TCRbeta analysis, collaborators shipped samples as frozen whole blood, isolated PBMCs, or DNA extracted from either of those sample types. TCRbeta CDR3 regions were amplified from genomic DNA using the immunoSEQ Assay, a bias-controlled multiplex PCR. The original methods were these. The number of nucleated cells in each sample was estimated from the amplification of reference gene primers within the assay. To quantify the absolute abundance of each unique TCRbeta CDR3 rearrangement, sequence reads were collapsed and filtered. For each sample, productive Simpson clonality was calculated as the square root of Simpson's diversity index over productive rearrangements. Sourced from immuneACCESS, this table was stored by TCRdb with only in-frame sequences that have V and J called. A share of the clones is absent; for the studies checked, an unresolved V gene accounts for under half, and the remainder has no known explanation. That table furnishes V, J and clone size, whereas the DNA furnished D and trimming. The sample table holds hundreds of thousands of clones, of which roughly 80% were seen once. The top ten clonotypes cover 7.5% to 10% of the sample.

The research as a whole found: The quantity of clinical and demographic metadata differed by source and by participant and was supplied without curation.

The sequencing input was peripheral blood. The receptor chain draws on TRBV9 and TRBJ2-5; TRBD2 lines up with 8 middle nucleotides. This sequence was found in a man aged 80 or over with acute or convalescent COVID-19. CDR3 region: CASSVYREGRETQYF. In nucleotides, the sequence is TGTGCCAGCAGCGTTTATCGGGAGGGGAGAGAGACCCAGTACTTC. The reference TRBV9 and TRBJ2-5 proteins fill in what lies around the CDR3, so the full variable domain reads DSGVTQTPKHLITATGQRVTLRCSPRSGDLSVYWYQQSLDQGLQFLIQYYNGEERAKGNILERFSAQQFPDLHSELNLSSLELGDSALYFCASSVYREGRETQYFGPGTRLLVL.